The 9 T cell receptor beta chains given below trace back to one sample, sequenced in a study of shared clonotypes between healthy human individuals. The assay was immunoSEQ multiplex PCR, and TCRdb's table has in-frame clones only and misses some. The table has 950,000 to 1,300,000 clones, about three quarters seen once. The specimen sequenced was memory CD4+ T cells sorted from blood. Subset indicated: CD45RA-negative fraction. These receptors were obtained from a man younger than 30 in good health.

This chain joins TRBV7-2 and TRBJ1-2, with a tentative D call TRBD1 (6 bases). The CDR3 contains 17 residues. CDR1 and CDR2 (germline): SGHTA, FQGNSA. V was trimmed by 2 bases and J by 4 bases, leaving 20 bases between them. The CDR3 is CASSLLSRGENSYGYTF. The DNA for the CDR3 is TGTGCCAGCAGCTTACTATCCAGGGGCGAAAATTCCTATGGCTACACCTTC.

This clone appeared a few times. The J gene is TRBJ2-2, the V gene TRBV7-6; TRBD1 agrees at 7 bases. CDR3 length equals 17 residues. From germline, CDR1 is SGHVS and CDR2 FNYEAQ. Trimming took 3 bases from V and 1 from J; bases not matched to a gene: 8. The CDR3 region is CASSFNSGTENTGELFF. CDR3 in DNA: TGTGCCAGCAGCTTCAACTCCGGGACAGAGAACACCGGGGAGCTGTTTTTT.

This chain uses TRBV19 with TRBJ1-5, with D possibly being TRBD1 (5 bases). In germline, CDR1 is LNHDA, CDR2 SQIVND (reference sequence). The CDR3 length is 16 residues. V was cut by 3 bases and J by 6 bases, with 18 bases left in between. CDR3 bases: TGTGCCAGTAGTATTAGGGCCCAGGGAGGGCTTCAGCCCCAGCATTTT. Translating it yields CASSIRAQGGLQPQHF.

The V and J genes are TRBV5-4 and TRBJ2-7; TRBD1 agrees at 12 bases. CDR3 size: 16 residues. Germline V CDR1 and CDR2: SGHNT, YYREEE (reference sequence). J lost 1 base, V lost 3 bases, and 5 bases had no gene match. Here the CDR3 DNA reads TGTGCCAGCAGCTCCAGGGACAGGGGGCGATCCTACGAGCAGTACTTC. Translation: CASSSRDRGRSYEQYF.

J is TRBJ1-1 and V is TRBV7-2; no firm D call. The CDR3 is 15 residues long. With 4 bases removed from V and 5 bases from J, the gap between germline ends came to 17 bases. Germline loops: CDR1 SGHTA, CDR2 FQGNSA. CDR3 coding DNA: TGTGCCAGCAGCTCATTGGGTTCGGGAGGAACTGAAGCTTTCTTT. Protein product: CASSSLGSGGTEAFF.

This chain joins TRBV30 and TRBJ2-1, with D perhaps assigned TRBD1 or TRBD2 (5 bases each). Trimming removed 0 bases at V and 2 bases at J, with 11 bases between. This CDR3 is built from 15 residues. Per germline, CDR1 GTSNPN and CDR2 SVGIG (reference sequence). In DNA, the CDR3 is TGTGCCTGGAGTGTTAGCCGGGGCCCCTACAATGAGCAGTTCTTC. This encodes CAWSVSRGPYNEQFF.

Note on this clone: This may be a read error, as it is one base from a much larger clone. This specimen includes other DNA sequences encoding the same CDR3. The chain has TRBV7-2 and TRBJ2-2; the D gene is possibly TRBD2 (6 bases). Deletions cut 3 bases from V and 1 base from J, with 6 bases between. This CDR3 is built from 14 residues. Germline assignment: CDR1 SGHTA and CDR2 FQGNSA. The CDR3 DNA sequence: TGTGCCAGCAGCTTTAGCGGGAACACCGGGGAGCTGTTTTTT. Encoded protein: CASSFSGNTGELFF.

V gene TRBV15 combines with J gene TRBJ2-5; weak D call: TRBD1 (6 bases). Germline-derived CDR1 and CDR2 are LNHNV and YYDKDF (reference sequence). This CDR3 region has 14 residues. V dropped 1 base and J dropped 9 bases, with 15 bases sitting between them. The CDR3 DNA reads TGTGCCACCAGCAGAGGGACAGTTTTTGAACCCCAGTACTTC. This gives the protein CATSRGTVFEPQYF. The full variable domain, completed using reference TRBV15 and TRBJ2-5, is DAMVIQNPRYQVTQFGKPVTLSCSQTLNHNVMYWYQQKSSQAPKLLFHYYDKDFNNEADTPDNFQSRRPNTSFCFLDIRSPGLGDTAMYLCATSRGTVFEPQYFGPGTRLLVL.

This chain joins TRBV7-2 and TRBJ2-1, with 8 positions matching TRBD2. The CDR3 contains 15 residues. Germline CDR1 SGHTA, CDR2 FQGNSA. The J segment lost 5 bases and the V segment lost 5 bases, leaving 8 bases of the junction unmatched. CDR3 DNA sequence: TGTGCCAGCAGCCTCCGGGGGGGCCGCAACAATGAGCAGTTCTTC. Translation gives CASSLRGGRNNEQFF.